The 2 T cell receptor beta chains listed next were all sequenced from one sample in a study of spatial heterogeneity in lung cancer. Study-wide points: Tumoral mutation counts were tracked by counts of expanded intratumoral alpha and beta TCRs.

The time point was: sample taken at primary tumor resection. Their antigens remain unidentified. TCRdb fed the 5' RACE reads into MiXCR, producing one record per CDR3 protein. The top ten clones hold about an eighth of a sample with about 10,000 distinct CDR3 sequences, roughly 10% of them seen once. Specimen: lung tumor tissue, collected at surgery. The receptors were sampled from a female donor with early-stage non-small cell lung cancer.

This clonotype was found a few times. The junction departs from germline at one end; a sequencing error may be responsible. The chain joins TRBV3-1 to TRBJ2-5; TRBD1 matches 8 bases. Germline CDR1 is LGHDT and CDR2 is YNNKEL (reference sequence). CDR3 length: 14 amino acids. The CDR3, as DNA: TGTACCAGCAGCCAGGGGGCGCAATCGGAGACCCAGTACTTC. This gives the protein CTSSQGAQSETQYF.

This chain connects TRBV12-3 or TRBV12-4 to TRBJ1-2; no clear D. The CDR3 length is 14 residues. V lost 6 bases to trimming and J lost 3 bases, with 14 bases between them. CDR3 nucleotide sequence: TGTGCCAGCAGCCCCATTAGGACGGACTATGGCTACACCTTC. Translated: CASSPIRTDYGYTF.